Each of the 15 T cell receptor beta chains below was sequenced from the same sample in a study of shared clonotypes between healthy human individuals. TCRdb's copy holds only in-frame clones and misses some; the assay was immunoSEQ multiplex PCR. The sample yields 300,000 to 400,000 clones, more than 60% seen once. Sample: memory CD4+ T cells sorted from blood. Subset defined: CD45RA-negative fraction. The receptors derive from a man aged 25-45 years in good health.

The count of this clone is one. The chain carries TRBV19 and TRBJ1-1, with D perhaps matching TRBD1 (5 bases). In germline, CDR1 is LNHDA, CDR2 SQIVND (reference sequence). This CDR3 has 12 residues. The V end was cut by 5 bases, the J end by 7 bases, with 11 bases between. Here the CDR3 reads CASSLSDSEAFF. The CDR3 DNA reads as TGTGCCAGTAGTCTAAGCGACAGTGAAGCTTTCTTT.

The gene calls are TRBV2 and TRBJ2-7; D is perhaps TRBD2 (5 bases). Per the germline V gene, CDR1 is SNHLY and CDR2 is FYNNEI. The CDR3 has 15 residues. Trimming took off 6 bases at V and 2 bases at J, with 17 bases between the two ends. CDR3 amino acids: CASSGGLLRAYEQYF. DNA for the CDR3: TGTGCCAGCAGCGGAGGACTGTTAAGGGCCTACGAGCAGTACTTC.

V gene TRBV20-1 combines with J gene TRBJ1-2; 8 bases line up with TRBD1. From germline, CDR1 is DFQATT and CDR2 SNEGSKA (reference sequence). There are 11 residues in the CDR3. V lost 3 bases, J lost 7 bases, and 1 base stayed unmatched. CDR3 loop: CSASDRGGYTF. The CDR3 DNA is TGCAGTGCTAGTGACAGGGGTGGCTACACCTTC.

The V call is TRBV30, the J call TRBJ2-1; TRBD1 matches at 10 bases. CDR1 and CDR2 (germline): GTSNPN, SVGIG (reference sequence). With 4 bases clipped from V and 8 bases from J, the junction kept 11 bases outside the gene matches. The CDR3 totals 15 residues. The CDR3 bases are TGTGCCTGGAAGACGGGACAGGGGTGGGTGGATGAGCAGTTCTTC. It is translated as CAWKTGQGWVDEQFF.

This clone showed up just once. The chain is built from TRBV15 and TRBJ2-7; 9 nucleotides align to TRBD1. This CDR3 spans 15 amino acids. The ends lost 3 bases at V and 2 bases at J; junction bases unmatched: 5. Germline loops: CDR1 LNHNV, CDR2 YYDKDF (reference sequence). CDR3 loop: CATSRDRGVTYEQYF. The CDR3 DNA follows: TGTGCCACCAGCAGGGACAGGGGAGTCACCTACGAGCAGTACTTC. Supplemented by reference TRBV15 and TRBJ2-7, the full variable domain reads DAMVIQNPRYQVTQFGKPVTLSCSQTLNHNVMYWYQQKSSQAPKLLFHYYDKDFNNEADTPDNFQSRRPNTSFCFLDIRSPGLGDTAMYLCATSRDRGVTYEQYFGPGTRLTVT.

This clone occurred a few times. V gene TRBV28 combines with J gene TRBJ1-2; TRBD1 might be the D (6 bases). CDR1 is MDHEN and CDR2 is SYDVKM in the germline V gene. The CDR3 has 14 residues. Trimming took 5 bases from V and 4 from J, leaving 14 bases between them. DNA of the CDR3: TGTGCCAGCAGTAGATCCGGGACAAGCTATGGCTACACCTTC. Translation gives CASSRSGTSYGYTF.

Here the CDR3 DNA reads TGTGCCATCAGTGACCCGGGACAGGGAAGGGAAAAACTGTTTTTT. Protein product: CAISDPGQGREKLFF. This chain uses TRBV10-3 with TRBJ1-4, with 9 bases that match TRBD1. Germline-derived CDR1 and CDR2 are ENHRY and SYGVKD. This CDR3 comprises 15 residues. Trimming cost V 3 bases and J 8 bases; bases outside gene matches: 7.

The chain is built from TRBV19 and TRBJ1-3; D is ambiguous. Germline values: CDR1 LNHDA, CDR2 SQIVND (reference sequence). This CDR3 spans 13 amino acids. Between the trimmed V and J ends, which lost 0 bases and 4 bases, there was a span of 4 bases. The CDR3 DNA is TGTGCCAGTAGTATAGAATCCGGAAACACCATATATTTT. Protein: CASSIESGNTIYF. Filled out from reference TRBV19 and TRBJ1-3, the complete variable domain reads DGGITQSPKYLFRKEGQNVTLSCEQNLNHDAMYWYRQDPGQGLRLIYYSQIVNDFQKGDIAEGYSVSREKKESFPLTVTSAQKNPTAFYLCASSIESGNTIYFGEGSWLTVV.

This clone is a singleton in its sample. J is TRBJ1-5 and V is TRBV7-6; D gene ambiguous. The CDR3 has 15 residues. Germline-derived CDR1 and CDR2 are SGHVS and FNYEAQ. With 1 base removed from V and 3 bases from J, the gap between germline ends came to 10 bases. CDR3 nucleotide sequence: TGTGCCAGCAGCTTAGGAATAGCCCCCAATCAGCCCCAGCATTTT. It is translated as CASSLGIAPNQPQHF.

The genes are TRBV19 and TRBJ2-3; 9 bases match TRBD2. This CDR3 comprises 14 residues. The trim removed 9 bases at V and 5 bases at J, leaving 9 bases unmatched. Germline values: CDR1 LNHDA, CDR2 SQIVND (reference sequence). The CDR3 region is CASELSGSRDTQYF. In DNA, the CDR3 is TGTGCCAGCGAACTTAGCGGGAGTAGAGATACGCAGTATTTT.

This chain uses TRBV5-4 with TRBJ2-3; 9 nucleotides agree with TRBD2. CDR3 length: 16 residues. With V trimmed by 0 bases and J by 5 bases, 7 bases remained unmatched. The germline V gene has CDR1 SGHNT and CDR2 YYREEE (reference sequence). DNA for the CDR3: TGTGCCAGCAGCTTGGGCGGGAGGGCCGGTTTAGATACGCAGTATTTT. Amino acid sequence: CASSLGGRAGLDTQYF.

The V gene is TRBV30, the J gene TRBJ2-3; D tentatively fits TRBD1 or TRBD2 (5 bases each). Deletions cut 0 bases from V and 4 bases from J, with 14 bases between. The CDR3 length is 15 residues. Germline CDR1 reads GTSNPN; CDR2 reads SVGIG (reference sequence). The CDR3 protein is CAWSVGTPGPDTQYF. Written as DNA, the CDR3 is TGTGCCTGGAGTGTAGGGACCCCAGGCCCAGATACGCAGTATTTT.

The J gene is TRBJ2-7, the V gene TRBV5-1; no clear D. Germline V gene data show CDR1 as SGHRS and CDR2 as YFSETQ. The CDR3 extends over 15 amino acids. With 5 bases removed from V and 0 bases from J, the gap between germline ends came to 15 bases. CDR3 amino acids: CASRQDSLSSYEQYF. The CDR3, as DNA: TGCGCCAGCAGACAAGACTCTTTAAGCTCCTACGAGCAGTACTTC.

This chain uses TRBV11-3 with TRBJ2-7, with 8 bases fitting TRBD2. This CDR3 is built from 13 residues. CDR1 is SGHNT and CDR2 is YENEEA in the germline V gene. V shed 3 bases, J shed 6 bases, and the junction held 4 bases outside the gene matches. This CDR3 reads CASSFGLASEQYF. Here the CDR3 DNA reads TGTGCCAGCAGCTTCGGACTAGCTTCCGAGCAGTACTTC.

The chain uses TRBV10-3 and TRBJ1-2; D possibly corresponds to TRBD1 (5 bases). Trimming stripped 8 bases from V and 0 bases from J, with 7 bases between. CDR1 and CDR2 (germline): ENHRY, SYGVKD. The length of the CDR3 is 12 residues. As DNA, the CDR3 is TGTGCCATCCAGACAGCTAACTATGGCTACACCTTC. This codes for CAIQTANYGYTF.